This entry concerns a single T cell receptor beta chain. These data originate in a study of glioma-infiltrating T cells after dendritic cell vaccination. Trimming took 2 bases from V and 3 from J, leaving 7 bases between them. The CDR3 runs to 13 residues. The germline CDR1 and CDR2 sequences are SGHTA and FQGNSA. Sequencing used immunoSEQ multiplex PCR; TCRdb keeps in-frame clones, though not all of them. Found here are about 50,000 clones, 89% of them singletons; the top ten hold 5% to 6.5%. Time point given: after dendritic cell vaccination, including at tumor progression/relapse. Specimen: blood, collected after dendritic cell vaccination. The TCR comes from a human donor with glioblastoma. The chain carries TRBV7-2 and TRBJ2-5; the D gene is possibly TRBD1 (6 bases). In nucleotides, the CDR3 is TGTGCCAGCAGCTTACAGGGGAAAGAGACCCAGTACTTC. It yields the protein CASSLQGKETQYF. The full variable domain, in which reference TRBV7-2 and TRBJ2-5 provide the parts outside the CDR3, is GAGVSQSPSNKVTEKGKDVELRCDPISGHTALYWYRQSLGQGLEFLIYFQGNSAPDKSGLPSDRFSAERTGGSVSTLTIQRTQQEDSAVYLCASSLQGKETQYFGPGTRLLVL.